Included here is one TCR beta chain sequence, with context. Antigen: not known. The assay was immunoSEQ multiplex PCR, and TCRdb's table has in-frame clones only and misses some. The data contain roughly 380,000 clones, 90% to 95% of them singletons. This record belongs to a study of Ad26.COV2.S vaccination and SARS-CoV-2 variants. Study outcomes and limitations: Placebo recipients trailed vaccine recipients in spike-specific TCR breadth. Those who received vaccine or placebo ended up with similar non-spike TCR breadth.

This sequence was found in a human donor who had recovered from COVID-19. The sequences come from peripheral blood, collected after recovery from COVID-19.

CDR3 in amino acids: CASNTQGVSTGELFF. In nucleotides, the CDR3 is TGTGCCAGTAACACACAGGGGGTGTCCACCGGGGAGCTGTTTTTT. The genes are TRBV19 and TRBJ2-2, with 8 positions matching TRBD1. This CDR3 has 15 amino acids. V was pared by 7 bases and J by 4 bases, with 8 bases of the junction left unmatched. From germline, CDR1 is LNHDA and CDR2 SQIVND (reference sequence). Using reference TRBV19 and TRBJ2-2 for the parts outside the CDR3, the full variable domain is DGGITQSPKYLFRKEGQNVTLSCEQNLNHDAMYWYRQDPGQGLRLIYYSQIVNDFQKGDIAEGYSVSREKKESFPLTVTSAQKNPTAFYLCASNTQGVSTGELFFGEGSRLTVL.